These 27 T cell receptor beta chains were all obtained from the same sample, sequenced in a study of shared clonotypes between healthy human individuals (dated by TCRdb to the early 2020s). The method was the immunoSEQ multiplex PCR assay. TCRdb's version of the immuneACCESS table is confined to in-frame rearrangements and falls short of the full clone set. An unresolved V gene accounts for under half of the shortfall where checked; the remainder is of unknown origin. Within this sample are over 800,000 clones, with 80% to 95% of them counted one time only. The ten most abundant clones make up 20% to 30% of the sample. For the CD8 naive samples, CD45RO-negative cells were positively selected for CCR7, yielding a CD45RA+CCR7+ population from which TemRA cells were excluded. Sequenced input: naive CD8+ T cells sorted from blood. This specimen's cell subset or site label, per the study, means: CD45RA+CCR7+. Receptors were obtained from a man aged 30 to 45 in good health.

The rearrangement uses TRBV28 and TRBJ2-7; maybe TRBD2 (6 bases). V was shortened by 5 bases and J by 2 bases, with 13 bases between the two germline ends. CDR1 and CDR2 (germline): MDHEN, SYDVKM. This CDR3 has 14 residues. Here the CDR3 DNA reads TGTGCCAGCAGTAATCGGGAGTTCCCCTACGAGCAGTACTTC. This encodes CASSNREFPYEQYF.

The chain combines TRBV4-1 with TRBJ2-7; TRBD2 agrees at 9 bases. CDR1 is MGHRA, CDR2 YSYEKL, per germline. Trimming took 2 bases from V and 3 from J; bases not matched to a gene: 8. The CDR3 totals 16 residues. DNA for the CDR3: TGCGCCAGCAGCCAAATTAGCGGGAGAGAAAGCTACGAGCAGTACTTC. Protein sequence: CASSQISGRESYEQYF.

The V gene is TRBV28, the J gene TRBJ2-3, with D perhaps TRBD1 (5 bases). This CDR3 has 14 residues. CDR1 and CDR2 from the germline V gene are MDHEN and SYDVKM. V shed 4 bases and J shed 2 bases, with 10 bases lying between them. The CDR3 DNA reads TGTGCCAGCAGTTCCAGGGATGACACAGATACGCAGTATTTT. This sequence encodes CASSSRDDTDTQYF.

The chain uses TRBV4-1 and TRBJ2-1; TRBD2 agrees at 9 bases. V dropped 1 base and J dropped 8; count of bases not matched to a gene: 6. Germline V gives CDR1 MGHRA, CDR2 YSYEKL. The CDR3 totals 15 residues. The CDR3 sequence: CASSQVLREGDEQFF. The CDR3 DNA reads TGCGCCAGCAGCCAAGTGCTGCGGGAGGGCGATGAGCAGTTCTTC.

The chain uses TRBV9 and TRBJ2-1, with TRBD2 matching over 12 bases. CDR1 is SGDLS, CDR2 YYNGEE, per germline. V trimming: 4 bases; J trimming: 8 bases; junction bases outside the gene matches: 7. CDR3 length: 15 amino acids. CDR3 bases: TGTGCCAGCAGCCCTCGACTAGCGGGAGATGATGAGCAGTTCTTC. Protein: CASSPRLAGDDEQFF.

This sequence joins TRBV9 and TRBJ2-5, with a tentative D call TRBD1 (6 bases). Between the trimmed V and J ends, which lost 3 bases and 5 bases, there was a span of 11 bases. CDR3 length equals 13 residues. The germline CDR1 and CDR2 sequences are SGDLS and YYNGEE. The CDR3 DNA reads TGTGCCAGCAGCGGAACAGGGTTTGAGACCCAGTACTTC. Its translation: CASSGTGFETQYF.

The chain combines TRBV9 with TRBJ2-5; D may be TRBD1 (6 bases). CDR1 and CDR2 from the germline V gene are SGDLS and YYNGEE. The CDR3 is 17 amino acids. Trimming took 0 bases from V and 5 from J, leaving 20 bases between them. The CDR3 sequence: CASSVEGVDSRRETQYF. The CDR3 DNA reads TGTGCCAGCAGCGTAGAGGGGGTCGACTCCCGGCGGGAGACCCAGTACTTC.

This chain connects TRBV7-2 to TRBJ2-1; TRBD2 is a possible D gene (6 bases). This CDR3 is 16 amino acids long. V was trimmed by 1 base and J by 4 bases, leaving 14 bases between them. Germline CDR1 SGHTA, CDR2 FQGNSA. In DNA, the CDR3 is TGTGCCAGCAGCTTAGGCCCCGCGGGACCATACAATGAGCAGTTCTTC. Encoded protein: CASSLGPAGPYNEQFF. The whole variable domain, filled in from reference TRBV7-2 and TRBJ2-1, reads GAGVSQSPSNKVTEKGKDVELRCDPISGHTALYWYRQSLGQGLEFLIYFQGNSAPDKSGLPSDRFSAERTGGSVSTLTIQRTQQEDSAVYLCASSLGPAGPYNEQFFGPGTRLTVL.

V gene TRBV7-3 combines with J gene TRBJ2-3, with D perhaps matching TRBD2 (5 bases). Looked up from germline, CDR1 is SGHTA and CDR2 is FQGTGA. This CDR3 contains 15 residues. The V and J ends lost 2 bases and 4 bases respectively, with 13 bases between them. CDR3 sequence reads: CASSLDPLSADTQYF. The CDR3 bases are TGTGCCAGCAGCTTAGACCCTCTTAGCGCAGATACGCAGTATTTT.

Note on this clone: At one of its ends the junction is not consistent with the germline gene, which may arise from a read error. The V gene is TRBV7-9, the J gene TRBJ2-1; TRBD2 matches at 9 bases. Germline CDR1 is SEHNR and CDR2 is FQNEAQ (reference sequence). The CDR3 is 14 residues long. The CDR3 DNA is TGTGCCACCAGCGGGAGGAGCTCCTACAATGAGCAGTTCTTC. It codes for CATSGRSSYNEQFF. The variable domain in full, completed from reference TRBV7-9 and TRBJ2-1, reads DTGVSQNPRHKITKRGQNVTFRCDPISEHNRLYWYRQTLGQGPEFLTYFQNEAQLEKSRLLSDRFSAERPKGSFSTLEIQRTEQGDSAMYLCATSGRSSYNEQFFGPGTRLTVL.

This chain connects TRBV7-9 to TRBJ2-3, with TRBD2 as a possible D gene (5 bases). CDR1 SEHNR and CDR2 FQNEAQ come from the germline V gene (reference sequence). The CDR3 runs to 15 residues. V lost 2 bases, J lost 0 bases, and 9 bases lay in between. CDR3 DNA: TGTGCCAGCAGCTTACTAGCCACTAGCACAGATACGCAGTATTTT. Protein sequence: CASSLLATSTDTQYF. The full variable domain, in which reference TRBV7-9 and TRBJ2-3 provide the parts outside the CDR3, is DTGVSQNPRHKITKRGQNVTFRCDPISEHNRLYWYRQTLGQGPEFLTYFQNEAQLEKSRLLSDRFSAERPKGSFSTLEIQRTEQGDSAMYLCASSLLATSTDTQYFGPGTRLTVL.

Written as DNA, the CDR3 is TGTGCCAGCAGTCCGACTCCCGGGACAGGGCGCTACAATGAGCAGTTCTTC. Translation gives CASSPTPGTGRYNEQFF. The chain joins TRBV11-2 to TRBJ2-1, with TRBD1 identical over 9 bases. Germline lookup yields CDR1 SGHAT and CDR2 FQNNGV. The CDR3 is 17 residues long. The J segment lost 3 bases and the V segment lost 6 bases, leaving 12 bases of the junction unmatched.

This chain joins TRBV27 and TRBJ2-7; D gene uncertain. This CDR3 contains 14 residues. Germline V gene lookup returns CDR1 MNHEY and CDR2 SMNVEV (reference sequence). V gave up 9 bases and J gave up 0 bases, with 15 bases separating them. The CDR3 sequence is CASTTTDGSYEQYF. The CDR3 DNA follows: TGTGCCAGTACAACGACTGACGGCTCCTACGAGCAGTACTTC.

V and J are TRBV30 and TRBJ2-5; D might be TRBD2 (5 bases). The CDR3 length is 14 residues. V lost 8 bases, J lost 3 bases, and 19 bases lay in between. Germline lookup yields CDR1 GTSNPN and CDR2 SVGIG (reference sequence). The CDR3 loop is CALRGWEDEETQYF. Written as DNA, the CDR3 is TGTGCCCTCCGGGGTTGGGAAGATGAAGAGACCCAGTACTTC.

This chain links TRBV28 with TRBJ2-5, with 9 bases aligning to TRBD2. Germline V lookup: CDR1 MDHEN, CDR2 SYDVKM. The ends lost 2 bases at V and 3 bases at J; junction bases unmatched: 7. The CDR3 covers 16 residues. The DNA for the CDR3 is TGTGCCAGCAGTTTAAGAGCTCTAGCGGGGAAAGAGACCCAGTACTTC. It specifies CASSLRALAGKETQYF. Full variable domain (missing parts from reference TRBV28 and TRBJ2-5): DVKVTQSSRYLVKRTGEKVFLECVQDMDHENMFWYRQDPGLGLRLIYFSYDVKMKEKGDIPEGYSVSREKKERFSLILESASTNQTSMYLCASSLRALAGKETQYFGPGTRLLVL.

The genes are TRBV18 and TRBJ2-2, with D uncertain. Germline CDR1 KGHSH, CDR2 LQKENI. V was clipped by 3 bases and J by 1 base, with 21 bases between them. The CDR3 loop spans 19 amino acids. CDR3 nucleotide sequence: TGTGCCAGCTCACCTACCGACATAGCTGTCCTCTTGAACACCGGGGAGCTGTTTTTT. Translated, it gives CASSPTDIAVLLNTGELFF.

This chain connects TRBV11-3 to TRBJ2-2; the D gene could be TRBD1 or TRBD2 (5 bases each). This CDR3 has 17 amino acids. Germline-derived CDR1 and CDR2 are SGHNT and YENEEA. Deletions cut 5 bases from V and 2 bases from J, with 18 bases between. The CDR3 reads CASSPSAGTGNTGELFF. CDR3 sequence (DNA): TGTGCCAGCAGCCCATCTGCCGGGACGGGAAACACCGGGGAGCTGTTTTTT.

V usage is TRBV19 and J usage is TRBJ2-2; possibly TRBD1 or TRBD2 for D (5 bases each). The CDR3 consists of 15 residues. Germline V lookup: CDR1 LNHDA, CDR2 SQIVND (reference sequence). V shed 6 bases and J shed 6 bases, with 17 bases lying between them. The CDR3 region has the DNA TGTGCCAGTAGCCCCCTTGTGGGGACCGCCGGGGAGCTGTTTTTT. As protein: CASSPLVGTAGELFF.

The chain recombines TRBV7-9 with TRBJ2-1; 15 bases align to TRBD2. The CDR3 has 17 residues. Germline V gives CDR1 SEHNR, CDR2 FQNEAQ (reference sequence). The ends lost 5 bases at V and 1 base at J; junction bases unmatched: 3. The CDR3 DNA sequence: TGTGCCAGCAGCCCAGGGACTAGCGGGAGGTCCTACAATGAGCAGTTCTTC. Translating gives CASSPGTSGRSYNEQFF.

The rearrangement joins TRBV19 to TRBJ2-1; 7 nucleotides align to TRBD2. Trimming took 4 bases from V and 0 from J; bases not matched to a gene: 12. Germline CDR1 reads LNHDA; CDR2 reads SQIVND (reference sequence). The CDR3 is 18 amino acids. CDR3 residues: CASSTSGPSGLSYNEQFF. The CDR3 DNA is TGTGCCAGTAGTACTAGTGGGCCTAGCGGACTCTCCTACAATGAGCAGTTCTTC.

The chain combines TRBV18 with TRBJ1-1; D gene unclear. The CDR3 spans 14 residues. Germline-derived CDR1 and CDR2 are KGHSH and LQKENI. V lost 1 base to trimming and J lost 1 base, with 7 bases between them. CDR3 in DNA: TGTGCCAGCTCACCACTCGCCCCGAACACTGAAGCTTTCTTT. It is translated as CASSPLAPNTEAFF.

This chain uses TRBV27 with TRBJ2-7, with D possibly matching TRBD1 (6 bases). The CDR3 is 15 amino acids. The V gene lost 0 bases and the J gene lost 3 bases, with 12 bases spanning the gap. In germline, CDR1 is MNHEY, CDR2 SMNVEV (reference sequence). As DNA, the CDR3 is TGTGCCAGCAGTTTATCCGTGACAGGTTACTACGAGCAGTACTTC. It is translated as CASSLSVTGYYEQYF.

The chain joins TRBV2 to TRBJ2-5, with TRBD2 matching over 10 bases. The CDR3 contains 16 residues. J lost 5 bases, V lost 3 bases, and 9 bases had no gene match. Germline loops: CDR1 SNHLY, CDR2 FYNNEI. CDR3 sequence: CASSEDQAGGTETQYF. DNA for the CDR3: TGTGCCAGCAGTGAGGACCAAGCGGGAGGGACGGAGACCCAGTACTTC.

The chain employs TRBV6-6 and TRBJ1-4; TRBD1 might be the D (6 bases). From germline, CDR1 is MNHNY and CDR2 SVGAGI (reference sequence). The CDR3 totals 15 residues. The V and J ends lost 7 bases and 5 bases respectively, with 17 bases between them. The CDR3 DNA reads as TGTGCCAGCAAACCCTCGGACAGAGGAAATGAAAAACTGTTTTTT. Amino acids: CASKPSDRGNEKLFF.

This chain uses TRBV19 with TRBJ2-1, with TRBD2 identical over 12 bases. CDR1 is LNHDA, CDR2 SQIVND, per germline (reference sequence). After removal of 10 bases from V and 0 bases from J, the junction contained 7 bases not matched to a gene. The CDR3 is 16 residues long. The CDR3 DNA is TGTGCCATTGGGACTAGCGGGTTAAGCTCCTACAATGAGCAGTTCTTC. Its protein is CAIGTSGLSSYNEQFF. Filled out from reference TRBV19 and TRBJ2-1, the complete variable domain reads DGGITQSPKYLFRKEGQNVTLSCEQNLNHDAMYWYRQDPGQGLRLIYYSQIVNDFQKGDIAEGYSVSREKKESFPLTVTSAQKNPTAFYLCAIGTSGLSSYNEQFFGPGTRLTVL.

The chain couples TRBV7-3 to TRBJ2-2; D remains unclear. Germline V gene sequence: CDR1 SGHTA, CDR2 FQGTGA. The CDR3 runs 12 residues. Trimming pared 3 bases from V and 6 bases from J, leaving 5 bases between. The CDR3 here is CASSFRPGELFF. The CDR3 DNA is TGTGCCAGCAGCTTCCGCCCCGGGGAGCTGTTTTTT.

The chain recombines TRBV4-3 with TRBJ2-5; no firm D call. Trimming cost V 4 bases and J 1 base, with 13 bases left between them. The CDR3 runs to 15 residues. Germline CDR1 and CDR2: LGHNA and YSLEER. CDR3 DNA sequence: TGCGCCAGCAGCCCCCTTGGTCGACCCCAAGAGACCCAGTACTTC. It specifies CASSPLGRPQETQYF.